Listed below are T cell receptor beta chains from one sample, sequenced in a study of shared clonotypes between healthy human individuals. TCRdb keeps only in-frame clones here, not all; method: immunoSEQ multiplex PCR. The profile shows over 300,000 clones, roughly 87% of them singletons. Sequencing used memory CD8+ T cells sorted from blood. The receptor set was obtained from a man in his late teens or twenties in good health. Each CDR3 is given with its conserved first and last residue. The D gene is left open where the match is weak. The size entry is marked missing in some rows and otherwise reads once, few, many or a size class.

CDR3 DNA: TGTGCCAGCAGCCTCGCAGGGGGGAACCACGAGCAGTACTTC; CDR3 protein: CASSLAGGNHEQYF; D gene: .; clone size: .; V gene: TRBV28; J gene: TRBJ2-7
CDR3 DNA: TGTGCCAGCAGTTACCTACAGGGGAGGAACACCGGGGAGCTGTTTTTT; CDR3 protein: CASSYLQGRNTGELFF; D gene: TRBD1; clone size: .; V gene: TRBV6-5; J gene: TRBJ2-2
CDR3 DNA: TGTGCCAGCAGCATAGGGCGACAGGGCATATTCTCCTACGAGCAGTACTTC; CDR3 protein: CASSIGRQGIFSYEQYF; D gene: TRBD1; clone size: .; V gene: TRBV5-6; J gene: TRBJ2-7
CDR3 DNA: TGTGCCAGCGTGGCGACCCGCATAGGACTAGCGGGTGATGGCGATACGCAGTATTTT; CDR3 protein: CASVATRIGLAGDGDTQYF; D gene: TRBD2; clone size: .; V gene: TRBV9; J gene: TRBJ2-3
CDR3 DNA: TGCGCCAGCAGGGGGCCTAACTATGGCTACACCTTC; CDR3 protein: CASRGPNYGYTF; D gene: .; clone size: .; V gene: TRBV4-1; J gene: TRBJ1-2
CDR3 DNA: TGTGCCAGCAGCCAGACTAGCGTCAAAGAGACCCAGTACTTC; CDR3 protein: CASSQTSVKETQYF; D gene: TRBD2; clone size: .; V gene: TRBV27; J gene: TRBJ2-5
CDR3 DNA: TGTGCCAGCAGCGTAGCCGCGACAGGGGACTACGAGCAGTACTTC; CDR3 protein: CASSVAATGDYEQYF; D gene: TRBD1; clone size: .; V gene: TRBV9; J gene: TRBJ2-7
CDR3 DNA: TGTGCCAGCAGTTTACGTCAGGAGGAGACCCAGTACTTC; CDR3 protein: CASSLRQEETQYF; D gene: .; clone size: .; V gene: TRBV28; J gene: TRBJ2-5
CDR3 DNA: TGTGCCAGCACCAGTATTAATTCGGGCACAGATACGCAGTATTTT; CDR3 protein: CASTSINSGTDTQYF; D gene: .; clone size: .; V gene: TRBV6-5; J gene: TRBJ2-3
CDR3 DNA: TGCGCCAGCAGCCTGGACGGATTGAGCACTGAAGCTTTCTTT; CDR3 protein: CASSLDGLSTEAFF; D gene: .; clone size: few; V gene: TRBV5-1; J gene: TRBJ1-1
CDR3 DNA: TGTGCCAGCAGCCGGGAGTCTAGCACAGATACGCAGTATTTT; CDR3 protein: CASSRESSTDTQYF; D gene: .; clone size: .; V gene: TRBV6-5; J gene: TRBJ2-3
CDR3 DNA: TGTGCCAGCACGAGGGGGGCCGGAGACACCGGGGAGCTGTTTTTT; CDR3 protein: CASTRGAGDTGELFF; D gene: .; clone size: .; V gene: TRBV2; J gene: TRBJ2-2
CDR3 DNA: TGTGCCAGCCCAAGGCAGTACTTC; CDR3 protein: CASPRQYF; D gene: .; clone size: .; V gene: TRBV27; J gene: TRBJ2-5
CDR3 DNA: TGTGCCAGCACCCCAGGGACCATCGGCACAGATACGCAGTATTTT; CDR3 protein: CASTPGTIGTDTQYF; D gene: .; clone size: .; V gene: TRBV2; J gene: TRBJ2-3
CDR3 DNA: TGTGCCAGCAGTGAACCCGGGCGGACTCTGTACGAGCAGTACTTC; CDR3 protein: CASSEPGRTLYEQYF; D gene: .; clone size: .; V gene: TRBV6-1; J gene: TRBJ2-7
CDR3 DNA: TGTGCCAGCAGTGAAACGTCCTACAATGAGCAGTTCTTC; CDR3 protein: CASSETSYNEQFF; D gene: .; clone size: .; V gene: TRBV25-1; J gene: TRBJ2-1
CDR3 DNA: TGTGCCAGCAGCAACCCCCCGGGACTAGCGGGAGTTGAGACCCAGTACTTC; CDR3 protein: CASSNPPGLAGVETQYF; D gene: .; clone size: few; V gene: TRBV21-1; J gene: TRBJ2-5
CDR3 DNA: TGTGCCAGCAGTTACCGATTGGAGATGGGCTACACCTTC; CDR3 protein: CASSYRLEMGYTF; D gene: .; clone size: .; V gene: TRBV6-5; J gene: TRBJ1-2
CDR3 DNA: TGTGCCAGCAGCTTAGACTGGGGCGGGGAGCTGTTTTTT; CDR3 protein: CASSLDWGGELFF; D gene: .; clone size: .; V gene: TRBV7-9; J gene: TRBJ2-2
CDR3 DNA: TGTGCCTGGAGTGAGTCCCAGAACACTGAAGCTTTCTTT; CDR3 protein: CAWSESQNTEAFF; D gene: .; clone size: .; V gene: TRBV30; J gene: TRBJ1-1
CDR3 DNA: TGTGCCAGCAGTTACTCGGAGGGGAATTCACCCCTCCACTTT; CDR3 protein: CASSYSEGNSPLHF; D gene: .; clone size: few; V gene: TRBV6-5; J gene: TRBJ1-6
CDR3 DNA: TGTGCCAGCAGCTTGCAGGGATCCCACGAGCAGTACTTC; CDR3 protein: CASSLQGSHEQYF; D gene: .; clone size: .; V gene: TRBV5-4; J gene: TRBJ2-7
CDR3 DNA: TGCGCCAGCAGCTTGGTGGGTCCCCATGGCTACACCTTC; CDR3 protein: CASSLVGPHGYTF; D gene: .; clone size: .; V gene: TRBV5-1; J gene: TRBJ1-2
CDR3 DNA: TGCGCCAGCAGCTTGGACAGGGTGAACACCGGGGAGCTGTTTTTT; CDR3 protein: CASSLDRVNTGELFF; D gene: .; clone size: .; V gene: TRBV5-1; J gene: TRBJ2-2
CDR3 DNA: TGTGCCAGCAGTGGGCTAGCGGGAGAAGGAAATGAGCAGTTCTTC; CDR3 protein: CASSGLAGEGNEQFF; D gene: TRBD2; clone size: once; V gene: TRBV2; J gene: TRBJ2-1
CDR3 DNA: TGCAGCGTTGGCCCGGGGGAACTAAACTATGGCTACACCTTC; CDR3 protein: CSVGPGELNYGYTF; D gene: .; clone size: .; V gene: TRBV29-1; J gene: TRBJ1-2
CDR3 DNA: TGCGCCAGCAGCCAAGAACTGGGATTGTCTATGTATGGCTACACCTTC; CDR3 protein: CASSQELGLSMYGYTF; D gene: .; clone size: many; V gene: TRBV4-1; J gene: TRBJ1-2
CDR3 DNA: TGCGCGACAGACTATCTCTCCTACGAGCAGTACTTC; CDR3 protein: CATDYLSYEQYF; D gene: .; clone size: .; V gene: TRBV6-1; J gene: TRBJ2-7
CDR3 DNA: TGTGCCAGCAGCTTGGATCGGTGGCAGGGAGGCTACGAGCAGTACTTC; CDR3 protein: CASSLDRWQGGYEQYF; D gene: .; clone size: .; V gene: TRBV5-6; J gene: TRBJ2-7
CDR3 DNA: TGTGCCAGCAGTATCTCAGGGGGAGAGGGCAATCAGCCCCAGCATTTT; CDR3 protein: CASSISGGEGNQPQHF; D gene: TRBD1; clone size: .; V gene: TRBV27; J gene: TRBJ1-5
CDR3 DNA: TGTGCCAGCAGTTACTCGGCAGGGACTGAAGCTTTCTTT; CDR3 protein: CASSYSAGTEAFF; D gene: .; clone size: .; V gene: TRBV6-5; J gene: TRBJ1-1
CDR3 DNA: TGTGCCAGCAGCCCCACCAGCGGGACGGAGAATGAAAAACTGTTTTTT; CDR3 protein: CASSPTSGTENEKLFF; D gene: .; clone size: .; V gene: TRBV7-9; J gene: TRBJ1-4
CDR3 DNA: TGCGCCAGCAGCCAAGATGCGGCCTGGGCGGGAGAAGGGTACGAGCAGTACTTC; CDR3 protein: CASSQDAAWAGEGYEQYF; D gene: TRBD2; clone size: .; V gene: TRBV4-3; J gene: TRBJ2-7
CDR3 DNA: TGCGCCACCAACTTGAATCCAGGGACCCGGACTGAAGCTTTCTTT; CDR3 protein: CATNLNPGTRTEAFF; D gene: .; clone size: .; V gene: TRBV4-1; J gene: TRBJ1-1
CDR3 DNA: TGTGCCAGCAGTAGTACAGGGGGCATCACCGGGGAGCTGTTTTTT; CDR3 protein: CASSSTGGITGELFF; D gene: TRBD1; clone size: .; V gene: TRBV25-1; J gene: TRBJ2-2
CDR3 DNA: TGTGCCAGCAGCTTAGGACAGGGGTTGAACGAGCAGTACTTC; CDR3 protein: CASSLGQGLNEQYF; D gene: TRBD1; clone size: .; V gene: TRBV7-9; J gene: TRBJ2-7
CDR3 DNA: TGTGCCAGCAGAAGGACGAACACCGGGGAGCTGTTTTTT; CDR3 protein: CASRRTNTGELFF; D gene: .; clone size: .; V gene: TRBV7-4; J gene: TRBJ2-2
CDR3 DNA: TGTGCCAGCAGCTTAGCATATGGAGGAGGAAAAGCTTTCTTT; CDR3 protein: CASSLAYGGGKAFF; D gene: .; clone size: .; V gene: TRBV7-8; J gene: TRBJ1-1
CDR3 DNA: TGCGCCAGCAGTGAGTCGGGGCGGATGGATGAGCAGTTCTTC; CDR3 protein: CASSESGRMDEQFF; D gene: .; clone size: .; V gene: TRBV10-1; J gene: TRBJ2-1
CDR3 DNA: TGTGCCAGCAGTGAACCCGTCAGGCGGGACAGAGATTATGGCTACACCTTC; CDR3 protein: CASSEPVRRDRDYGYTF; D gene: TRBD1; clone size: .; V gene: TRBV2; J gene: TRBJ1-2
CDR3 DNA: TGCAGTGCCCCCTTCTTGGGCTACACCTTC; CDR3 protein: CSAPFLGYTF; D gene: .; clone size: .; V gene: TRBV20-1; J gene: TRBJ1-2
CDR3 DNA: TGTGCCAGCAGTGACAACCAGGTCTCCCCTGAAGCTTTCTTT; CDR3 protein: CASSDNQVSPEAFF; D gene: .; clone size: .; V gene: TRBV6-1; J gene: TRBJ1-1
CDR3 DNA: TGCGCCAGCAGCTTGGTGGCAGGGGAGAATGAGCAGTTCTTC; CDR3 protein: CASSLVAGENEQFF; D gene: .; clone size: .; V gene: TRBV5-1; J gene: TRBJ2-1
CDR3 DNA: TGTGCCAGCAGCGTAGGGAGTAGCGGGGGAAGGGCCGCCGGGGAGCTGTTTTTT; CDR3 protein: CASSVGSSGGRAAGELFF; D gene: TRBD2; clone size: .; V gene: TRBV9; J gene: TRBJ2-2
CDR3 DNA: TGTGCCAGCAGCTTGGAGGGGCTCACAGATACGCAGTATTTT; CDR3 protein: CASSLEGLTDTQYF; D gene: .; clone size: .; V gene: TRBV5-6; J gene: TRBJ2-3
CDR3 DNA: TGTGCCTGGGAGACCGGGGCAGGGTACAATGAGCAGTTCTTC; CDR3 protein: CAWETGAGYNEQFF; D gene: .; clone size: .; V gene: TRBV30; J gene: TRBJ2-1
CDR3 DNA: TGTGCCAGCAGCGGGGGACTAGATTCCTACGAGCAGTACTTC; CDR3 protein: CASSGGLDSYEQYF; D gene: TRBD2; clone size: .; V gene: TRBV9; J gene: TRBJ2-7
CDR3 DNA: TGTGCCAGCTCACCGGACAGGGGAGACAATGAGCAGTTCTTC; CDR3 protein: CASSPDRGDNEQFF; D gene: TRBD1; clone size: .; V gene: TRBV18; J gene: TRBJ2-1
CDR3 DNA: TGCGCCAGCAGTCGTAGCGGCTCCTACGAGCAGTACTTC; CDR3 protein: CASSRSGSYEQYF; D gene: .; clone size: .; V gene: TRBV4-1; J gene: TRBJ2-7
CDR3 DNA: TGCGCCAGTTATAGTACGGTAGGGGTTCAGTACTTC; CDR3 protein: CASYSTVGVQYF; D gene: .; clone size: .; V gene: TRBV5-1; J gene: TRBJ2-7
CDR3 DNA: TGTGCCAGCGTAAACATCGGGACAGGGGGCCATGAGCAGTACTTC; CDR3 protein: CASVNIGTGGHEQYF; D gene: TRBD1; clone size: .; V gene: TRBV5-6; J gene: TRBJ2-7
CDR3 DNA: TGTGCCAGCAGCTTTCTCGGAGGGGGCGGCGAGCAGTACTTC; CDR3 protein: CASSFLGGGGEQYF; D gene: .; clone size: .; V gene: TRBV7-9; J gene: TRBJ2-7
CDR3 DNA: TGCGCCAGCAGCCTTGGACAGGGTTACACTGAAGCTTTCTTT; CDR3 protein: CASSLGQGYTEAFF; D gene: TRBD1; clone size: once; V gene: TRBV4-3; J gene: TRBJ1-1
CDR3 DNA: TGTGCCAGCACTACAGGGGGCGGATTGTTTACTGAAGCTTTCTTT; CDR3 protein: CASTTGGGLFTEAFF; D gene: TRBD1; clone size: .; V gene: TRBV27; J gene: TRBJ1-1
CDR3 DNA: TGTGCCAGCAGTAAGTCGACGGAGTCAAGAAACACCATATATTTT; CDR3 protein: CASSKSTESRNTIYF; D gene: .; clone size: .; V gene: TRBV28; J gene: TRBJ1-3